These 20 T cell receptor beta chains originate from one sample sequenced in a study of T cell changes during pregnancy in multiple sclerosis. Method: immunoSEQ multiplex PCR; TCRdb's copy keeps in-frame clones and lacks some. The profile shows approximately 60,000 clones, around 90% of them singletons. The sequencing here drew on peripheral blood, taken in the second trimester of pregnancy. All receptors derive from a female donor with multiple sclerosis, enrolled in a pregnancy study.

CDR3 in DNA: TGTGCCAGCAGCCCACCGGACAGGGGTTGGACTGAAGCTTTCTTT. Translating gives CASSPPDRGWTEAFF. The V and J genes are TRBV4-2 and TRBJ1-1; 9 bases line up with TRBD1. CDR1 LGHNA and CDR2 YNFKEQ come from the germline V gene. V shed 4 bases and J 5 bases; nucleotides not matched to a gene: 8. This CDR3 comprises 15 residues.

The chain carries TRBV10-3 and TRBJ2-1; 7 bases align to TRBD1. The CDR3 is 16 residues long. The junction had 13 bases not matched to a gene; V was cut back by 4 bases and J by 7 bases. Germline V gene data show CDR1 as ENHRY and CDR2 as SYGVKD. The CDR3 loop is CAISVDEGALPNEQFF. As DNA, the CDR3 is TGTGCCATCAGTGTAGACGAGGGGGCACTCCCTAATGAGCAGTTCTTC.

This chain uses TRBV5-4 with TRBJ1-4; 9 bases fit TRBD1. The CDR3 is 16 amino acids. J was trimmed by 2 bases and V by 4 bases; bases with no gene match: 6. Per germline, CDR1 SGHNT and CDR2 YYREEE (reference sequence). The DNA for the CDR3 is TGTGCCAGCAGCGTGACAGGGGGTGCGACTAATGAAAAACTGTTTTTT. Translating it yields CASSVTGGATNEKLFF.

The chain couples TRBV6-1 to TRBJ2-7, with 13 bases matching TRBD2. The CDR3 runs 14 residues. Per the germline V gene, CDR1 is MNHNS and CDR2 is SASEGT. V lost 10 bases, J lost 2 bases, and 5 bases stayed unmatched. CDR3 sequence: CATTSGGGPYEQYF. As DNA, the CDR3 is TGTGCCACAACTAGCGGGGGGGGGCCCTACGAGCAGTACTTC.

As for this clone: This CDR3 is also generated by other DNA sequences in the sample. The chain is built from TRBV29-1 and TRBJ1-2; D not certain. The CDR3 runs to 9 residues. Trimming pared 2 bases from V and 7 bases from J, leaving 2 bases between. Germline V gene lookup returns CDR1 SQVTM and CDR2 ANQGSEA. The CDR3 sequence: CSVERGYTF. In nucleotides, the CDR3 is TGCAGCGTTGAACGTGGCTACACCTTC.

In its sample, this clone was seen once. This CDR3 is CASSPGLSFYEQYF. CDR3 nucleotide sequence: TGTGCCAGCAGTCCGGGACTTTCCTTCTACGAGCAGTACTTC. The chain links TRBV2 to TRBJ2-7; D may be TRBD2 (6 bases). Trimming removed 5 bases from V and 3 bases from J, with 14 bases in between. The germline CDR1 and CDR2 sequences are SNHLY and FYNNEI. This CDR3 comprises 14 residues.

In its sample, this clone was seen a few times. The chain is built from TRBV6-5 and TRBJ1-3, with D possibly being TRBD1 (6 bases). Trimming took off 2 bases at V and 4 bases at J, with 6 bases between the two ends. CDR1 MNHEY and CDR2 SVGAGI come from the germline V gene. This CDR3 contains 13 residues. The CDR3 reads CASSYRGGNTIYF. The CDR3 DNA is TGTGCCAGCAGTTACAGGGGGGGAAACACCATATATTTT.

The CDR3 DNA follows: TGCGCCAGCAGCCCGACAGGGGGGAGGTCCTACGAGCAGTACTTC. The encoded protein is CASSPTGGRSYEQYF. This sequence joins TRBV5-1 and TRBJ2-7; the match to TRBD1 covers 9 bases. The CDR3 sequence is 15 residues long. V dropped 4 bases and J dropped 1; count of bases not matched to a gene: 6. CDR1 SGHRS and CDR2 YFSETQ come from the germline V gene.

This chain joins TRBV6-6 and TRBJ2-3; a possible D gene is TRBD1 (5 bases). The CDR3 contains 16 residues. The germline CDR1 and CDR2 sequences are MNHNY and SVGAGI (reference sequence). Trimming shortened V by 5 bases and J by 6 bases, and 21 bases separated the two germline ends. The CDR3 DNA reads TGTGCCAGCAGTACGCAGGGCCCTCCCGAACCTGATACGCAGTATTTT. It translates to CASSTQGPPEPDTQYF.

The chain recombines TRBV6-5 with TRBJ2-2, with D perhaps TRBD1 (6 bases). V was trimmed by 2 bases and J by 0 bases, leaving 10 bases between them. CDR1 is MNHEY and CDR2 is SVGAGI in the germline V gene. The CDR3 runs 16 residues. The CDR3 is CASSYQTGANTGELFF. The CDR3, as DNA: TGTGCCAGCAGTTACCAGACAGGAGCGAACACCGGGGAGCTGTTTTTT.

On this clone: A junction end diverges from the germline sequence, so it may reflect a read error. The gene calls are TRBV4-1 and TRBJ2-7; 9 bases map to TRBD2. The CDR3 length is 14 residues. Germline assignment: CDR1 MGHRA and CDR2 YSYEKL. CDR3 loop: CASSQEGLAGRRHF. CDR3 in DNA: TGCGCCAGCAGCCAAGAGGGGCTAGCGGGGAGGAGGCACTTC.

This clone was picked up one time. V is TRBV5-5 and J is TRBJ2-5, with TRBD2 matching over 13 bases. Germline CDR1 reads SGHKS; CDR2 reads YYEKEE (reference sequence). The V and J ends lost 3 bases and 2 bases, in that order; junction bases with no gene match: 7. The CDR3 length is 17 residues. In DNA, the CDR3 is TGTGCCAGCAGCTCAGGGACTAGCGGGGATGGGCAAGAGACCCAGTACTTC. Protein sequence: CASSSGTSGDGQETQYF.

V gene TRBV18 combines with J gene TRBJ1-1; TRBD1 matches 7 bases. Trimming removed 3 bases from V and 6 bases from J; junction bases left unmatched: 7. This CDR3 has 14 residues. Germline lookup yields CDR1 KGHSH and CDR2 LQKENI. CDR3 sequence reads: CASSPWTGPSEAFF. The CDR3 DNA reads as TGTGCCAGCTCACCGTGGACAGGCCCTTCTGAAGCTTTCTTT.

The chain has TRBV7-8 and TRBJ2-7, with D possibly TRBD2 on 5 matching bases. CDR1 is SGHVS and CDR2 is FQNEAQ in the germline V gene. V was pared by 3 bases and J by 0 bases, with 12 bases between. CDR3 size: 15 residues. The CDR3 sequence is CASSFRERSSYEQYF. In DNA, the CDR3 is TGTGCCAGCAGCTTTCGTGAGCGGAGCTCCTACGAGCAGTACTTC.

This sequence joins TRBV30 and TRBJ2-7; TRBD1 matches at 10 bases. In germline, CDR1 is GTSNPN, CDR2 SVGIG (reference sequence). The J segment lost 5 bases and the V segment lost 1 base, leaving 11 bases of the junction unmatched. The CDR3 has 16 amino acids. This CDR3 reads CAWSAETGGPSDEQYF. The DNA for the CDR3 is TGTGCCTGGAGTGCGGAGACAGGGGGCCCTTCTGACGAGCAGTACTTC.

CDR3 DNA sequence: TGCAGCGTCGAACACAGGGGCTCAGGAAACACCATATATTTT. It yields the protein CSVEHRGSGNTIYF. The rearrangement links TRBV29-1 to TRBJ1-3, with 7 positions matching TRBD1. Looked up from germline, CDR1 is SQVTM and CDR2 is ANQGSEA. The CDR3 runs 14 residues. V lost 6 bases and J lost 4; bases outside the gene matches: 9.

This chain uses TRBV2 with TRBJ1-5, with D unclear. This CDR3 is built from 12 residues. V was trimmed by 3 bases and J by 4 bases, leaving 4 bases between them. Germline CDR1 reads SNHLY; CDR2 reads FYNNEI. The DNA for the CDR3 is TGTGCCAGCAGTGACCTTAATCAGCCCCAGCATTTT. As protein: CASSDLNQPQHF.

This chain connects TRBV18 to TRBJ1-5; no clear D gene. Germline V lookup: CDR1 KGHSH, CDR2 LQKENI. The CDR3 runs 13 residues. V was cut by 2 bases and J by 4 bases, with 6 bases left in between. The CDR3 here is CASSPYENQPQHF. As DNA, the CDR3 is TGTGCCAGCTCACCATACGAGAATCAGCCCCAGCATTTT.

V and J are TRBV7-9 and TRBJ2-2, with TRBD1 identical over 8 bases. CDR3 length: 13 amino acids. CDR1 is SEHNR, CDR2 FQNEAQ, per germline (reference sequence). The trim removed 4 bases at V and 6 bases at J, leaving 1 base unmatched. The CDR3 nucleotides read TGTGCCAGCAGCTCAGGGGGCCCCGGGGAGCTGTTTTTT. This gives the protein CASSSGGPGELFF.

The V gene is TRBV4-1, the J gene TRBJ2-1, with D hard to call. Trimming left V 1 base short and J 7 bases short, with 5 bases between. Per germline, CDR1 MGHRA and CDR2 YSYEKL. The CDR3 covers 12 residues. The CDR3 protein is CASSQGGNEQFF. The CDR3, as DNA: TGCGCCAGCAGCCAAGGCGGAAATGAGCAGTTCTTC.